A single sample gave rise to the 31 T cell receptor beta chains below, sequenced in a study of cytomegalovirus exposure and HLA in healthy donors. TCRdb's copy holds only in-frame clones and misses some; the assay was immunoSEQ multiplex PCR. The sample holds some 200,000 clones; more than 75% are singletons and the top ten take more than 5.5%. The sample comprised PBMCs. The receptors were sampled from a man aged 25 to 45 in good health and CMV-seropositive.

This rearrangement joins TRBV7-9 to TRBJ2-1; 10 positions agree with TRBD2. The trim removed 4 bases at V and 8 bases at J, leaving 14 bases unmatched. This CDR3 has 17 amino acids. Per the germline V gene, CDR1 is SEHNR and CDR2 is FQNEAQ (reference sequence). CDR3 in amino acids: CASSSTRTSGERDEQFF. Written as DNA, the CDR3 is TGTGCCAGCAGCTCCACCCGAACTAGCGGGGAACGGGATGAGCAGTTCTTC.

CDR3: CSARLQTQYF. CDR3 in DNA: TGCAGTGCTAGATTACAGACCCAGTACTTC. The chain uses TRBV20-1 and TRBJ2-5, with unresolved D. The CDR3 has 10 amino acids. Per the germline V gene, CDR1 is DFQATT and CDR2 is SNEGSKA (reference sequence). V was clipped by 2 bases and J by 6 bases, with 4 bases between them.

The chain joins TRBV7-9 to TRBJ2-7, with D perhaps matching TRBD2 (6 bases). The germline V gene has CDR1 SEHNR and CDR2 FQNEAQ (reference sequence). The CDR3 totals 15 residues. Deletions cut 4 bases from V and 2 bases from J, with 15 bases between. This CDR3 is CASSSRDSLTYEQYF. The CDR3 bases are TGTGCCAGCAGCTCCCGGGACTCCTTAACCTACGAGCAGTACTTC.

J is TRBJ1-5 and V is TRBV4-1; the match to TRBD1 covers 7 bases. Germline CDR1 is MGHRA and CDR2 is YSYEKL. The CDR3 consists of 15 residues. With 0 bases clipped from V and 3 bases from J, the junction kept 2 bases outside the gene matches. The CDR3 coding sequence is TGCGCCAGCAGCCAAGAGGGGACAGTCAATCAGCCCCAGCATTTT. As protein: CASSQEGTVNQPQHF.

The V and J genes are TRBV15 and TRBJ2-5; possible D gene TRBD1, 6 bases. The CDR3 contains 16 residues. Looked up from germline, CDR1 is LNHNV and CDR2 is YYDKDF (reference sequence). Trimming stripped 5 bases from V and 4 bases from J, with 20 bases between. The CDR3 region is CATSPPWNRVRETQYF. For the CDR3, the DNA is TGTGCCACCAGCCCACCTTGGAACAGGGTGAGAGAGACCCAGTACTTC. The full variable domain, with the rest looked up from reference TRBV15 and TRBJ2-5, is DAMVIQNPRYQVTQFGKPVTLSCSQTLNHNVMYWYQQKSSQAPKLLFHYYDKDFNNEADTPDNFQSRRPNTSFCFLDIRSPGLGDTAMYLCATSPPWNRVRETQYFGPGTRLLVL.

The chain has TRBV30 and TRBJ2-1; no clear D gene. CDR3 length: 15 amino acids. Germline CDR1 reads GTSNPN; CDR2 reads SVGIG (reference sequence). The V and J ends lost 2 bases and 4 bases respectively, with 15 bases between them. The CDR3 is CAWSFSDIPYNEQFF. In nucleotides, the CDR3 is TGTGCCTGGAGTTTTTCAGACATTCCGTACAATGAGCAGTTCTTC. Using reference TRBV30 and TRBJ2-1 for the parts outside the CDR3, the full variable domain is SQTIHQWPATLVQPVGSPLSLECTVEGTSNPNLYWYRQAAGRGLQLLFYSVGIGQISSEVPQNLSASRPQDRQFILSSKKLLLSDSGFYLCAWSFSDIPYNEQFFGPGTRLTVL.

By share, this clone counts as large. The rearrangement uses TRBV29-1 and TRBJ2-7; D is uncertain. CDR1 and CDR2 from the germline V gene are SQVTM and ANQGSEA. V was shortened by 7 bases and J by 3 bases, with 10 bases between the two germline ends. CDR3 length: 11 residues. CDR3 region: CSADVGYEQYF. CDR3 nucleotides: TGCAGCGCTGACGTGGGCTACGAGCAGTACTTC.

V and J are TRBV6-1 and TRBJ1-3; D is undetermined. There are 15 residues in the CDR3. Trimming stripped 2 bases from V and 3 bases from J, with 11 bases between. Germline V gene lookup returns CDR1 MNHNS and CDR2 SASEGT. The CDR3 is CASSEFAKDGNTIYF. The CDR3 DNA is TGTGCCAGCAGTGAATTCGCCAAAGATGGAAACACCATATATTTT.

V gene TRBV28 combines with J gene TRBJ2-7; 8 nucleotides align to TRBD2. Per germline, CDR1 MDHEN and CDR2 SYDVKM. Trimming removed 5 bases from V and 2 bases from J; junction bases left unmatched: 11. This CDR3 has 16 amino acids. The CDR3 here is CASSPHSGGPPYEQYF. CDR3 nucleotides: TGTGCCAGCAGTCCCCACAGCGGGGGCCCCCCCTACGAGCAGTACTTC.

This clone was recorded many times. In DNA form, the CDR3 reads TGCGCCAGCAGCCTCATTATTGGCACTGAAGCTTTCTTT. Its translation is CASSLIIGTEAFF. The J gene is TRBJ1-1, the V gene TRBV4-1; D not certain. Trimming took off 4 bases at V and 4 bases at J, with 10 bases between the two ends. Germline CDR1 and CDR2: MGHRA and YSYEKL. CDR3 length equals 13 residues.

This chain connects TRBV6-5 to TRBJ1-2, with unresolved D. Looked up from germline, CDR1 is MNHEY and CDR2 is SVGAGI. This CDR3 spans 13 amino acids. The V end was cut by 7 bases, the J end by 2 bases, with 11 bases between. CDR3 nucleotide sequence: TGTGCCAGCAAAAGTTCTGGGAACTATGGCTACACCTTC. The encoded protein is CASKSSGNYGYTF.

The DNA for the CDR3 is TGTGCCAGCAGACGGACAGGGAGGAATGAGCAGTTCTTC. Its protein is CASRRTGRNEQFF. The rearrangement uses TRBV6-5 and TRBJ2-1; 8 nucleotides line up with TRBD1. The CDR3 contains 13 residues. Germline CDR1 MNHEY, CDR2 SVGAGI. The V gene end was trimmed by 6 bases and the J gene end by 7 bases; junction bases not matched to a gene: 5.

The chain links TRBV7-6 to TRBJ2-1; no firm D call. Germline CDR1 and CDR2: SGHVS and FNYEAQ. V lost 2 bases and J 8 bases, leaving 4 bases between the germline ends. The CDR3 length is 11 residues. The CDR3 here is CASSLWDEQFF. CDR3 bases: TGTGCCAGCAGCTTATGGGATGAGCAGTTCTTC.

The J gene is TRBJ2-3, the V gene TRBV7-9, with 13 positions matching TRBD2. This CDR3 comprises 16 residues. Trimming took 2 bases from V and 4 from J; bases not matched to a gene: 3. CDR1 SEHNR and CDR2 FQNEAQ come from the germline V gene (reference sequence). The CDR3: CASSLTSGGAADTQYF. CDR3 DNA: TGTGCCAGCAGCTTAACTAGCGGGGGGGCTGCAGATACGCAGTATTTT.

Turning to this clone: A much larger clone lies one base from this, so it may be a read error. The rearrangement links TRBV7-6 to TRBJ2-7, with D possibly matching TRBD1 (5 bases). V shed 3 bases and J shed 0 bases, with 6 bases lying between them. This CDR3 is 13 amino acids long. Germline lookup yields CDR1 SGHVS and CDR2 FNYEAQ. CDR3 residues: CASSFDSSYEQYF. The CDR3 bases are TGTGCCAGCAGCTTTGACAGCTCCTACGAGCAGTACTTC.

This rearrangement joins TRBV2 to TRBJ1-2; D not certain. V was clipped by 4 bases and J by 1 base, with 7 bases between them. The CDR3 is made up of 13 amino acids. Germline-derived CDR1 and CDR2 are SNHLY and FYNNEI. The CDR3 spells CASSGTVNYGYTF. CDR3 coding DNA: TGTGCCAGCAGTGGGACGGTTAACTATGGCTACACCTTC.

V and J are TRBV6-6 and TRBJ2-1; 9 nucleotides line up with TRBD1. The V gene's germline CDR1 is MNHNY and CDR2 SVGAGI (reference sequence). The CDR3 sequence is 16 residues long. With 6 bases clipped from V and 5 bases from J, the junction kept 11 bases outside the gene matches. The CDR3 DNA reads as TGTGCCAGCAGAGACTACGGGACAGGGAGGGACAATGAGCAGTTCTTC. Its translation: CASRDYGTGRDNEQFF.

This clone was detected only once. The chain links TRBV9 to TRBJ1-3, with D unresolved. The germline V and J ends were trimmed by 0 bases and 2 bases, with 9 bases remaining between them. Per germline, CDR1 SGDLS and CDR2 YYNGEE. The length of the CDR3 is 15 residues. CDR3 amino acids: CASSVAPVAGNTIYF. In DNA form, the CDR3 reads TGTGCCAGCAGCGTAGCTCCAGTAGCTGGAAACACCATATATTTT.

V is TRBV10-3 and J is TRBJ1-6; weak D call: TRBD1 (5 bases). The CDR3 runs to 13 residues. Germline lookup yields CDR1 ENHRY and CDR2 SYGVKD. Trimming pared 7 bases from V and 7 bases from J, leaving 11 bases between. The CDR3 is CAIKGRENSPLHF. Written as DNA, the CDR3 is TGTGCCATCAAGGGACGTGAGAATTCACCCCTCCACTTT.

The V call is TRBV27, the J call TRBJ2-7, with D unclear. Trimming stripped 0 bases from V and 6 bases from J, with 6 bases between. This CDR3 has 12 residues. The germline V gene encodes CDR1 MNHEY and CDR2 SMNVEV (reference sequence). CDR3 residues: CASSLSGLEQYF. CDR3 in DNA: TGTGCCAGCAGTTTATCCGGTCTCGAGCAGTACTTC.

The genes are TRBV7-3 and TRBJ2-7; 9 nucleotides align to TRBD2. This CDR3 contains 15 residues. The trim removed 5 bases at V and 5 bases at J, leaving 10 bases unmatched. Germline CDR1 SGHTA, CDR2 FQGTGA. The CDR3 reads CASSPLAGGFDEQYF. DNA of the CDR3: TGTGCCAGCAGCCCATTGGCGGGGGGGTTCGACGAGCAGTACTTC.

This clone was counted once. CDR3 in amino acids: CASSYGYEQFF. DNA for the CDR3: TGTGCCAGCAGTTATGGATATGAGCAGTTCTTC. The V gene is TRBV6-5, the J gene TRBJ2-1; D ambiguous. Trimming stripped 3 bases from V and 8 bases from J, with 5 bases between. From germline, CDR1 is MNHEY and CDR2 SVGAGI. The CDR3 runs 11 residues.

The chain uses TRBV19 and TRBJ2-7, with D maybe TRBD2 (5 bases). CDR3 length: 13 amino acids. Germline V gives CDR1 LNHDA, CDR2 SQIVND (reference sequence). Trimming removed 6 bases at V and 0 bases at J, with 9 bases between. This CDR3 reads CASRRASSYEQYF. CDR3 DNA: TGTGCCAGTAGGAGGGCTAGCTCCTACGAGCAGTACTTC.

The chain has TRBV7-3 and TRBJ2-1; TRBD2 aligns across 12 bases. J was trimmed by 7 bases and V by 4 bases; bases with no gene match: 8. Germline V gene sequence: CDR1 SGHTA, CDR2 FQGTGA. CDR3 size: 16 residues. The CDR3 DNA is TGTGCCAGCAGCTCATCACTAGCGGGGGGAAGAAATGAGCAGTTCTTC. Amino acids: CASSSSLAGGRNEQFF. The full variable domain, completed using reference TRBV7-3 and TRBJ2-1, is GAGVSQTPSNKVTEKGKYVELRCDPISGHTALYWYRQSLGQGPEFLIYFQGTGAADDSGLPNDRFFAVRPEGSVSTLKIQRTERGDSAVYLCASSSSLAGGRNEQFFGPGTRLTVL.

The CDR3 loop reads CASSVSDSSVYGYTF. The DNA for the CDR3 is TGCGCCAGCAGTGTTTCGGACAGCTCGGTTTATGGCTACACCTTC. The chain employs TRBV10-2 and TRBJ1-2, with a possible D match to TRBD1 (6 bases). Per germline, CDR1 WSHSY and CDR2 SAAADI. Trimming cost V 4 bases and J 5 bases, with 17 bases left between them. The CDR3 contains 15 residues.

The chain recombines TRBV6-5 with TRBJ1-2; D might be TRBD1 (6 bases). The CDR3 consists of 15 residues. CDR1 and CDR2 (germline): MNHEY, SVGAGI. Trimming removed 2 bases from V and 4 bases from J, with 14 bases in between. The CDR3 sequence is CASSYTRQAIYGYTF. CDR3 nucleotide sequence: TGTGCCAGCAGTTACACCAGACAGGCTATCTATGGCTACACCTTC.

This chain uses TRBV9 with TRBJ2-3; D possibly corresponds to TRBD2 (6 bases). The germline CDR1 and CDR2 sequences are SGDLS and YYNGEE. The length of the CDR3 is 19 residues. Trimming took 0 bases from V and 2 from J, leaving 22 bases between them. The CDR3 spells CASSVGVGSRASITDTQYF. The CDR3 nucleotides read TGTGCCAGCAGCGTAGGGGTCGGGAGTCGCGCCTCGATCACAGATACGCAGTATTTT.

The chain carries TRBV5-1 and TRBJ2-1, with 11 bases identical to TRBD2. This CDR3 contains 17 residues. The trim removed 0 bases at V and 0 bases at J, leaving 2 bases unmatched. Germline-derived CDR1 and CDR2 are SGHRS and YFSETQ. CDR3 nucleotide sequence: TGCGCCAGCAGCTTGGCCCTAGCGGGGGGCTCCTACAATGAGCAGTTCTTC. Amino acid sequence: CASSLALAGGSYNEQFF.

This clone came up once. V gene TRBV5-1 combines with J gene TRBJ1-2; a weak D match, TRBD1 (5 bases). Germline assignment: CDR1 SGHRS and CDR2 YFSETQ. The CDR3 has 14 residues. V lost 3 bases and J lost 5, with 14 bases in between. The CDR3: CASSSPDGGYGYTF. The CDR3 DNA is TGCGCCAGCAGCTCCCCGGACGGGGGGTATGGCTACACCTTC.

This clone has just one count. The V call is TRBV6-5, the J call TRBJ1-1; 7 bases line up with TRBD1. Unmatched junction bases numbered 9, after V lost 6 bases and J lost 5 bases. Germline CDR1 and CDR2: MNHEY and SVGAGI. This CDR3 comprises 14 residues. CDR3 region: CASRTVRGGTEAFF. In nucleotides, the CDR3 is TGTGCCAGCAGGACGGTCAGGGGGGGGACTGAAGCTTTCTTT.

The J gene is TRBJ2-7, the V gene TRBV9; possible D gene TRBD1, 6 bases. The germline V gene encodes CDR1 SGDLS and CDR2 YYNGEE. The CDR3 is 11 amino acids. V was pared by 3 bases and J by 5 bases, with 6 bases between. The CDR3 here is CASSAGDEQYF. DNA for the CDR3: TGTGCCAGCAGCGCAGGGGACGAGCAGTACTTC.